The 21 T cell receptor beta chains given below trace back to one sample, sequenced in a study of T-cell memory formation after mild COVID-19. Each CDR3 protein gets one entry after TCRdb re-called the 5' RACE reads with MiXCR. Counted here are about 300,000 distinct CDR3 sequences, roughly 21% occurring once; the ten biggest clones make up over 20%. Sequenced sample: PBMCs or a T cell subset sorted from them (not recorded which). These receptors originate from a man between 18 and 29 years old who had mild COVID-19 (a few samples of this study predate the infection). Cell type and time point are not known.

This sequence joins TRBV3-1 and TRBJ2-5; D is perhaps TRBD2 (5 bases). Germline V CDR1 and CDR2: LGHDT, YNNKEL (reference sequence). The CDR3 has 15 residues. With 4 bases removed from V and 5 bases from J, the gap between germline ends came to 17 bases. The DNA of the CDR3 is TGTGCCAGCAGCCTCGGCGGGCGGGCAGGCGAGACCCAGTACTTC. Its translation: CASSLGGRAGETQYF.

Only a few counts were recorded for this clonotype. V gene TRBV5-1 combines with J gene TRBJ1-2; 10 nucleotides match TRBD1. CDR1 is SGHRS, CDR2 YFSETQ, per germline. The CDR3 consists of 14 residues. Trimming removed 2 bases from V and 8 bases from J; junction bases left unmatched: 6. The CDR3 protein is CASSLRGTGDGYTF. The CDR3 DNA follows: TGCGCCAGCAGCTTACGGGGGACAGGGGACGGCTACACCTTC.

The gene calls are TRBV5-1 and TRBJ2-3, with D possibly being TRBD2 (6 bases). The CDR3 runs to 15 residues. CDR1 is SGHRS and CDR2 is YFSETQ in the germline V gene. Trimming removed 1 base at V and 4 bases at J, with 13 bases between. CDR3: CASSLPTRWPDTQYF. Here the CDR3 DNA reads TGCGCCAGCAGCTTGCCGACTAGGTGGCCAGATACGCAGTATTTT.

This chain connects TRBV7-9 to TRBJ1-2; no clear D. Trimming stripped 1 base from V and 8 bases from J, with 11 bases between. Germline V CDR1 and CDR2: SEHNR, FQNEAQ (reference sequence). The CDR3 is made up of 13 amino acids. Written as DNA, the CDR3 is TGTGCCAGCAGCTTAGAAGCGGGGAGAGGCTACACCTTC. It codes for CASSLEAGRGYTF.

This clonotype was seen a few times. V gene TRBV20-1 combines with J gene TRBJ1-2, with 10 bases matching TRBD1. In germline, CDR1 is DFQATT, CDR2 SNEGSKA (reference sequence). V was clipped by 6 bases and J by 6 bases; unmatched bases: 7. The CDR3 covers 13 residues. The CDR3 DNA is TGCAGTGCGTGGGGGACAGGGGATGATGGCTACACCTTC. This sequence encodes CSAWGTGDDGYTF.

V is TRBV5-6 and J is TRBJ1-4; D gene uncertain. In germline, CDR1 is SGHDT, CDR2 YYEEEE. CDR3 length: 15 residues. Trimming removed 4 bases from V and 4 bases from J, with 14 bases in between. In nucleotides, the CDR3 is TGTGCCAGCAGCCGTCGATTAAGCGGTAATGAAAAACTGTTTTTT. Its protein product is CASSRRLSGNEKLFF.

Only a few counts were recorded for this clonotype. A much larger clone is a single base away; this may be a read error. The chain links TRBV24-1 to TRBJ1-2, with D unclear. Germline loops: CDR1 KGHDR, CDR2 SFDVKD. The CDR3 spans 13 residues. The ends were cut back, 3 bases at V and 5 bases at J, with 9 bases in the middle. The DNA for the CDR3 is TGTGCCACCAGTGATCGGGCAGTATATGGCTACACCTTC. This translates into CATSDRAVYGYTF.

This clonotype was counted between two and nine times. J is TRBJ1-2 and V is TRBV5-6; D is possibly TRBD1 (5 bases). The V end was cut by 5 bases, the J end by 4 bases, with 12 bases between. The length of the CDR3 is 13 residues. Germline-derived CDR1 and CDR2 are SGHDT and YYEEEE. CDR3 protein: CASSSDRLYGYTF. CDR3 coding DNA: TGTGCCAGCAGTTCCGACAGACTCTATGGCTACACCTTC.

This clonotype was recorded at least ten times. CDR3 in DNA: TGTGCCAGCAGCGTCTCAGGGGAGGGAGAGACCCAGTACTTC. This codes for CASSVSGEGETQYF. This chain joins TRBV9 and TRBJ2-5; D perhaps matches TRBD2 (7 bases). The CDR3 sequence is 14 residues long. V gave up 2 bases and J gave up 4 bases, with 12 bases separating them. Germline CDR1 is SGDLS and CDR2 is YYNGEE. Complete variable domain (other parts from reference TRBV9 and TRBJ2-5): DSGVTQTPKHLITATGQRVTLRCSPRSGDLSVYWYQQSLDQGLQFLIQYYNGEERAKGNILERFSAQQFPDLHSELNLSSLELGDSALYFCASSVSGEGETQYFGPGTRLLVL.

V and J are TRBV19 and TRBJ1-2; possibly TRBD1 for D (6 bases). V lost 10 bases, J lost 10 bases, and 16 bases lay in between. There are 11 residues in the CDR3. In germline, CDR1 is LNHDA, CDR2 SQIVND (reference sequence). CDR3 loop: CATGGQRAYTF. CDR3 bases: TGTGCCACGGGGGGACAACGTGCCTACACCTTC.

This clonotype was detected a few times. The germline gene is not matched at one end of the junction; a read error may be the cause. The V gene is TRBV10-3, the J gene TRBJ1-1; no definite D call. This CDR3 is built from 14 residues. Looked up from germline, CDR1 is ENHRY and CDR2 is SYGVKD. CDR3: CAINADGLKTEAFF. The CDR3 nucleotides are TGTGCCATCAATGCGGACGGGTTGAAGACTGAAGCTTTCTTT.

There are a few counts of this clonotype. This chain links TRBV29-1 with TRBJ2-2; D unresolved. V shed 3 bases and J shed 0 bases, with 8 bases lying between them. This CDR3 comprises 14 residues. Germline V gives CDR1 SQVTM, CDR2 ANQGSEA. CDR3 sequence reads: CSVEVSANTGELFF. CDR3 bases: TGCAGCGTTGAGGTGTCAGCGAACACCGGGGAGCTGTTTTTT.

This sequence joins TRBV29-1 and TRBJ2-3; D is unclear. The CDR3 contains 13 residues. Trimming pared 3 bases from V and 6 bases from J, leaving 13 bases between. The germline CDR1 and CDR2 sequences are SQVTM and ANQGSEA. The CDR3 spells CSVDQAGMDTQYF. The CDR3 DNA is TGCAGCGTTGATCAAGCTGGGATGGATACGCAGTATTTT.

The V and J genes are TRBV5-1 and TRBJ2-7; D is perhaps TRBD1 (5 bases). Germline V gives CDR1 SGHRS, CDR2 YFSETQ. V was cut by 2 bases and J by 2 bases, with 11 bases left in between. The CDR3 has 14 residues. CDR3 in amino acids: CASSFSGFPYEQYV. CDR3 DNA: TGCGCCAGCAGCTTTTCAGGGTTCCCCTACGAGCAGTACGTC.

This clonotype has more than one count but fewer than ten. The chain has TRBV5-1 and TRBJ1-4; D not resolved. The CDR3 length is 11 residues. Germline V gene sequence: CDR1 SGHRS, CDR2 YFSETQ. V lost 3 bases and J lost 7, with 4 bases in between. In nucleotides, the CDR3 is TGCGCCAGCAGCTCAGGTGAAAAACTGTTTTTT. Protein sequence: CASSSGEKLFF.

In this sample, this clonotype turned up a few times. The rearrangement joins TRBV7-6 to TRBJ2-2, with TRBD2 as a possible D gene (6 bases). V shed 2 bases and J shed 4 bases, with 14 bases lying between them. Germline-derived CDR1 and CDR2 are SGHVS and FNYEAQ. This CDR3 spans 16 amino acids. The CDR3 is CASSLSPGVGTGELFF. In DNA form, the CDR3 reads TGTGCCAGCAGCTTATCACCGGGGGTGGGCACCGGGGAGCTGTTTTTT.

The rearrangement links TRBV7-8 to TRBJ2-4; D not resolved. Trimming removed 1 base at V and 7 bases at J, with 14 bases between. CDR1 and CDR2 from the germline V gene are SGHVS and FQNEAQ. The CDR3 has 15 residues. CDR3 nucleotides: TGTGCCAGCAGCTTAGGTCGTATAGTCGGGAACATTCAGTACTTC. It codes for CASSLGRIVGNIQYF.

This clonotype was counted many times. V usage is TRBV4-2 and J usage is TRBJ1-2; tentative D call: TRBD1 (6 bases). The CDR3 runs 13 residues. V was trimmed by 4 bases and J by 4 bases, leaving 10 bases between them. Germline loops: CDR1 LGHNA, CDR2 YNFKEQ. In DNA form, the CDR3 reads TGTGCCAGCAGCCGGACAGACGGCTATGGCTACACCTTC. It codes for CASSRTDGYGYTF.

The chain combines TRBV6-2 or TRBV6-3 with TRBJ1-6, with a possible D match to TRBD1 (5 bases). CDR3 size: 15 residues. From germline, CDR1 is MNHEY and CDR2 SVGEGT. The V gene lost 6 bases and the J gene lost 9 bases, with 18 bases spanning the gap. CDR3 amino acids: CASRRGTRRRSPLHF. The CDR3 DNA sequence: TGTGCCAGCAGACGCGGGACGAGGAGGCGTTCACCCCTCCACTTT.

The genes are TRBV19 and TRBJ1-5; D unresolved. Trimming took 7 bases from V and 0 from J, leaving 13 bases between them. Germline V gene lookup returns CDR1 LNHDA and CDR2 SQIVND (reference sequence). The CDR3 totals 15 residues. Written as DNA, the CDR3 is TGTGCCAGTAATCGGGCACGGAATAGCAATCAGCCCCAGCATTTT. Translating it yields CASNRARNSNQPQHF.

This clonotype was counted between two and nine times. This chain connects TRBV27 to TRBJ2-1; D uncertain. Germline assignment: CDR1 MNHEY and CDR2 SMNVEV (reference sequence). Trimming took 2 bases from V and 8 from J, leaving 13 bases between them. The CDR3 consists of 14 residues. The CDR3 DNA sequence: TGTGCCAGCAGTTTACTGTTGTCGCAGTATGAGCAGTTCTTC. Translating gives CASSLLLSQYEQFF.